This T cell receptor beta chain was sequenced for a study of cytomegalovirus exposure and HLA in healthy donors. PCR employed 60 Vbeta and 13 Jbeta primers. This table comes from immunoSEQ multiplex PCR, and its TCRdb copy is limited to in-frame clones, with some not included. This table holds a few hundred thousand clones, around 80% found once. The source of this sequence is a girl aged 2 to 9 in good health and CMV-seronegative. The sample comprised PBMCs.

The DNA for the CDR3 is TGTGCCATCAGTGACTCCGCCCTTCCACTAGCGGCGAACCAAGAGACCCAGTACTTC. This sequence encodes CAISDSALPLAANQETQYF. The rearrangement uses TRBV10-3 and TRBJ2-5, with 8 bases matching TRBD2. The V gene's germline CDR1 is ENHRY and CDR2 SYGVKD. The CDR3 length is 19 residues. V was pared by 3 bases and J by 0 bases, with 15 bases of the junction left unmatched.